This TCR beta chain was found in a study of blood T cells in healthy people across ages. Findings and limits, study-wide: No one knew whether donors had CMV, which possibly confounded expanded clonotype changes.

The donors, healthy Caucasians from Russia, were aged roughly 6 to 90. V lost 5 bases and J lost 0, with 11 bases in between. The CDR3 loop spans 14 amino acids. CDR1 is DFQATT, CDR2 SNEGSKA, per germline (reference sequence). In regard to this clonotype: What it binds is unknown.

A second PCR, run for about 6 to 11 cycles, used a sample-barcoded 5' primer plus a J-beta primer mix. Template switching added a 12-random-nucleotide identifier to every cDNA molecule. Every sample returned 3 million or more CDR3-containing paired-end reads. TCRdb re-called the 5' RACE reads with MiXCR, one entry per CDR3 protein. The repertoire holds about 730,000 distinct CDR3 sequences, around 40% seen once, with less than 25% in the top ten. The sample taken for sequencing was blood. The rearrangement links TRBV20-1 to TRBJ2-1; D is ambiguous. This clonotype was obtained from an older woman in good health. The CDR3 spells CSASLRSSYNEQFF. CDR3 sequence (DNA): TGCAGTGCTTCCCTGCGGAGCTCCTACAATGAGCAGTTCTTC.